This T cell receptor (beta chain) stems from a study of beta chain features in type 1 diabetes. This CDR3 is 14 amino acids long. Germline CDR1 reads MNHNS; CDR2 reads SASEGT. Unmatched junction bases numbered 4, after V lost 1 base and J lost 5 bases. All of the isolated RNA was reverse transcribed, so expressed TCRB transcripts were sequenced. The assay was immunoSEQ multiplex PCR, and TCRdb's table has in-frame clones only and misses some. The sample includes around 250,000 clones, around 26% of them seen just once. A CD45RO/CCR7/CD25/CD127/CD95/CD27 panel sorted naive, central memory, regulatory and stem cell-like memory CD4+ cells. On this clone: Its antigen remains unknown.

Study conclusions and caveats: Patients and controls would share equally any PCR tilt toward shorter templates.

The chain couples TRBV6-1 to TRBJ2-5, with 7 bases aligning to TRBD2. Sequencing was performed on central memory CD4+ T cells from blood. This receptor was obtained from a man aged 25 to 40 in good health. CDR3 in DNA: TGTGCCAGCAGTGAAGGGAACGGGGGGGAGACCCAGTACTTC. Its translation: CASSEGNGGETQYF.